The 23 T cell receptor beta chains in this list originate from one sample, sequenced in a study of Graves' ophthalmopathy and Graves' hyperthyroidism. RNA transcripts yielded amplified TCR beta CDR3 regions. Amplification began with first-round RT-PCR using HTBI primers, then second-round multiplex PCR was performed. TCRdb processed the multiplex PCR reads anew with MiXCR; each CDR3 protein has one entry. This repertoire shows 350,000 to 400,000 distinct CDR3 sequences, around 16% found once; its top ten account for roughly 1.4%. The sequencing sample was made of peripheral blood. The source of these receptors is a woman aged 18-35 years with Graves' ophthalmopathy.

This clonotype was counted at least ten times. The chain has TRBV6-2 or TRBV6-3 and TRBJ1-2; no reliable D call. Trimming removed 4 bases from V and 5 bases from J, with 17 bases in between. The CDR3 consists of 15 residues. Germline V gene sequence: CDR1 MNHEY, CDR2 SVGEGT. CDR3 residues: CASSSERLLNYGYTF. The CDR3 bases are TGTGCCAGCAGTTCCGAACGACTACTTAATTATGGCTACACCTTC.

In this sample, this clonotype turned up many times. The rearrangement joins TRBV5-1 to TRBJ1-1; 8 bases match TRBD1. Germline V lookup: CDR1 SGHRS, CDR2 YFSETQ. This CDR3 region has 15 residues. V lost 4 bases and J lost 1; bases outside the gene matches: 6. The CDR3 loop is CASSKPTGANTEAFF. The CDR3 coding sequence is TGCGCCAGCAGCAAGCCGACAGGGGCGAACACTGAAGCTTTCTTT.

This clonotype was recorded at least ten times. The V call is TRBV4-3, the J call TRBJ1-1, with a weak D call TRBD1 (6 bases). Germline V gives CDR1 LGHNA, CDR2 YSLEER. V lost 4 bases to trimming and J lost 4 bases, with 16 bases between them. The CDR3 runs 15 residues. This CDR3 reads CASSRKLGGFTEAFF. CDR3 DNA: TGCGCCAGCAGCCGAAAGCTAGGGGGTTTCACTGAAGCTTTCTTT.

This clonotype was recorded at least ten times. V gene TRBV24-1 combines with J gene TRBJ2-7; D may be TRBD2 (5 bases). This CDR3 is built from 15 residues. V gave up 3 bases and J gave up 6 bases, with 17 bases separating them. CDR1 and CDR2 from the germline V gene are KGHDR and SFDVKD. CDR3 DNA: TGTGCCACCAGTGATAAATCAGGTCCGGGGTCCGAGCAGTACTTC. It specifies CATSDKSGPGSEQYF.

The chain recombines TRBV28 with TRBJ2-7; weak D call: TRBD1 (5 bases). Germline-derived CDR1 and CDR2 are MDHEN and SYDVKM. The CDR3 sequence is 13 residues long. V lost 10 bases, J lost 3 bases, and 16 bases lay in between. This CDR3 is CATNRPTVYEQYF. The DNA of the CDR3 is TGTGCCACCAACCGCCCGACAGTCTACGAGCAGTACTTC.

This clonotype was recorded many times. The chain uses TRBV27 and TRBJ1-5; 8 nucleotides match TRBD1. Germline CDR1 is MNHEY and CDR2 is SMNVEV (reference sequence). V shed 3 bases, J shed 3 bases, and the junction held 7 bases outside the gene matches. This CDR3 has 16 amino acids. The CDR3 is CASSFNPTGDNQPQHF. The DNA of the CDR3 is TGTGCCAGCAGTTTTAACCCGACAGGGGACAATCAGCCCCAGCATTTT.

This clonotype was recorded many times. This chain links TRBV6-2 or TRBV6-3 with TRBJ1-1; tentative D call: TRBD1 (5 bases). The V and J ends lost 4 bases and 5 bases respectively, with 14 bases between them. The CDR3 has 14 residues. The V gene's germline CDR1 is MNHEY and CDR2 SVGEGT. The CDR3 is CASSSRVPGTEAFF. CDR3 DNA: TGTGCCAGCAGTTCCAGGGTTCCAGGAACTGAAGCTTTCTTT.

This clonotype was picked up many times. This chain uses TRBV19 with TRBJ1-1, with 7 bases lining up with TRBD1. Losses at the gene ends were 4 bases for V and 2 bases for J; bases not matched to a gene: 4. Germline values: CDR1 LNHDA, CDR2 SQIVND (reference sequence). CDR3 length: 14 residues. The DNA for the CDR3 is TGTGCCAGTAGTAAAGGGGGCCTCAACACTGAAGCTTTCTTT. Translation: CASSKGGLNTEAFF.

This clonotype was detected many times. The chain links TRBV28 to TRBJ2-7, with TRBD1 identical over 7 bases. V trimming: 6 bases; J trimming: 6 bases; junction bases outside the gene matches: 11. The CDR3 has 14 amino acids. Germline V lookup: CDR1 MDHEN, CDR2 SYDVKM. CDR3 protein: CASSLARGLAEQYF. Here the CDR3 DNA reads TGTGCCAGCAGCCTGGCGAGGGGGCTCGCCGAGCAGTACTTC.

There are a few counts of this clonotype. This may come from a read error, since a much larger clone is one base off. The chain employs TRBV7-8 and TRBJ2-2, with 7 bases fitting TRBD2. Germline V CDR1 and CDR2: SGHVS, FQNEAQ. CDR3 length equals 17 residues. V was clipped by 5 bases and J by 2 bases; unmatched bases: 11. The CDR3 is CASSVSYPGGNTGELFF. In DNA, the CDR3 is TGTGCCAGCAGCGTCTCTTACCCGGGGGGAAACACCGGGGAGCTGTTTTTT. Drawing the rest from reference TRBV7-8 and TRBJ2-2, the complete variable domain is GAGVSQSPRYKVAKRGQDVALRCDPISGHVSLFWYQQALGQGPEFLTYFQNEAQLDKSGLPSDRFFAERPEGSVSTLKIQRTQQEDSAVYLCASSVSYPGGNTGELFFGEGSRLTVL.

This clonotype was observed at least ten times. The chain is built from TRBV9 and TRBJ2-7, with D perhaps matching TRBD1 or TRBD2 (5 bases each). The CDR3 sequence is 14 residues long. Germline CDR1 and CDR2: SGDLS and YYNGEE. The germline V and J ends were trimmed by 0 bases and 3 bases, with 10 bases remaining between them. The CDR3 spells CASSVGDGNYEQYF. CDR3 DNA: TGTGCCAGCAGCGTAGGGGACGGGAACTACGAGCAGTACTTC.

Ten or more counts support this clonotype. J is TRBJ1-1 and V is TRBV5-1; D unresolved. The length of the CDR3 is 16 residues. Germline V gives CDR1 SGHRS, CDR2 YFSETQ. V lost 4 bases and J 1 base, leaving 17 bases between the germline ends. CDR3 coding DNA: TGCGCCAGCAGCCCGTACGGCGGCGGCCGGAACACTGAAGCTTTCTTT. Translated: CASSPYGGGRNTEAFF.

Ten or more counts support this clonotype. V gene TRBV7-2 combines with J gene TRBJ1-1; the D gene is possibly TRBD1 (5 bases). Germline V gene data show CDR1 as SGHTA and CDR2 as FQGNSA. The CDR3 covers 17 residues. V lost 0 bases and J 4 bases, leaving 18 bases between the germline ends. The DNA for the CDR3 is TGTGCCAGCAGCTTAGCGAGCCTGGGACTCCCGAGCACTGAAGCTTTCTTT. Amino acid sequence: CASSLASLGLPSTEAFF.

This clonotype was detected ten times or more. This chain connects TRBV6-2 or TRBV6-3 to TRBJ1-2; D remains ambiguous. Trimming removed 6 bases at V and 4 bases at J, with 9 bases between. Germline CDR1 MNHEY, CDR2 SVGEGT. The CDR3 is 12 amino acids. This chain's CDR3 is CASSRASYGYTF. As DNA, the CDR3 is TGTGCCAGCAGCCGCGCGTCCTATGGCTACACCTTC.

In this sample, this clonotype turned up many times. The V and J genes are TRBV20-1 and TRBJ2-7, with a tentative D call TRBD2 (5 bases). Trimming pared 4 bases from V and 5 bases from J, leaving 21 bases between. Germline CDR1 and CDR2: DFQATT and SNEGSKA (reference sequence). The CDR3 loop spans 15 amino acids. The CDR3 nucleotides read TGCAGTGCTACTTCCAATGGGAGAGGGTACCACGAGCAGTACTTC. Residues: CSATSNGRGYHEQYF.

This sequence joins TRBV12-3 or TRBV12-4 and TRBJ1-1; 9 bases are a match to TRBD1. With V trimmed by 6 bases and J by 9 bases, 8 bases remained unmatched. CDR3 length: 13 residues. CDR3 protein: CASSNPGQGQAFF. The DNA for the CDR3 is TGTGCCAGCAGCAATCCGGGACAGGGCCAAGCTTTCTTT.

Ten or more counts support this clonotype. The rearrangement uses TRBV7-2 and TRBJ2-5; D is perhaps TRBD2 (7 bases). The CDR3 contains 17 residues. Trimming stripped 1 base from V and 4 bases from J, with 19 bases between. Germline V gene data show CDR1 as SGHTA and CDR2 as FQGNSA. Here the CDR3 reads CASSLGGAGARGETQYF. CDR3 sequence (DNA): TGTGCCAGCAGCTTAGGGGGGGCGGGGGCCCGGGGAGAGACCCAGTACTTC.

In its sample, this clonotype was seen many times. This chain connects TRBV19 to TRBJ2-2, with no clear D. V gave up 5 bases and J gave up 1 base, with 11 bases separating them. CDR3 length: 15 residues. Germline CDR1 and CDR2: LNHDA and SQIVND (reference sequence). CDR3 sequence: CASSRVGLNTGELFF. Here the CDR3 DNA reads TGTGCCAGTAGTCGGGTGGGGTTGAACACCGGGGAGCTGTTTTTT.

This clonotype came up a few times. The J gene is TRBJ1-2, the V gene TRBV3-1; D gene ambiguous. Germline loops: CDR1 LGHDT, CDR2 YNNKEL (reference sequence). This CDR3 spans 12 amino acids. Trimming removed 2 bases at V and 6 bases at J, with 7 bases between. DNA of the CDR3: TGTGCCAGCAGCCAATTCGCGGATGGCTACACCTTC. Encoded protein: CASSQFADGYTF.

This clonotype was recorded many times. The gene calls are TRBV20-1 and TRBJ1-1; D gene unclear. The ends were cut back, 5 bases at V and 0 bases at J, with 19 bases in the middle. The CDR3 extends over 16 amino acids. The germline CDR1 and CDR2 sequences are DFQATT and SNEGSKA (reference sequence). CDR3 amino acids: CSAGSPTAFLNTEAFF. For the CDR3, the DNA is TGCAGTGCTGGATCTCCTACAGCTTTCCTGAACACTGAAGCTTTCTTT.

This clonotype turned up a few times. V is TRBV24-1 and J is TRBJ2-5; TRBD1 matches 7 bases. Germline CDR1 and CDR2: KGHDR and SFDVKD. Trimming removed 3 bases from V and 5 bases from J; junction bases left unmatched: 11. This CDR3 contains 16 residues. CDR3 nucleotides: TGTGCCACCAGTGATAGTTGGGGACAGAAAGGGGAGACCCAGTACTTC. Residues: CATSDSWGQKGETQYF.

This clonotype was detected only once. The chain uses TRBV2 and TRBJ2-5; 9 bases map to TRBD2. The germline V gene has CDR1 SNHLY and CDR2 FYNNEI. With V trimmed by 7 bases and J by 2 bases, 8 bases remained unmatched. The CDR3 has 15 residues. The chain's CDR3 is CASTLLAGVQETQYF. The DNA for the CDR3 is TGTGCCAGCACCCTACTAGCGGGCGTACAAGAGACCCAGTACTTC.

In its sample, this clonotype was seen many times. The V call is TRBV20-1, the J call TRBJ1-3; perhaps TRBD1 as D (5 bases). V was shortened by 8 bases and J by 2 bases, with 13 bases between the two germline ends. Germline CDR1 DFQATT, CDR2 SNEGSKA (reference sequence). The CDR3 consists of 13 residues. The CDR3 region is CSLPRGPGNTIYF. CDR3 nucleotide sequence: TGCAGTCTCCCTCGGGGACCTGGAAACACCATATATTTT.